These T cell receptor beta chains were read from a single sample in a study of regulatory T cells in long-lasting Graves disease. One entry per CDR3 protein results from TCRdb running MiXCR on the multiplex PCR reads. The repertoire holds 700,000 or so distinct CDR3 sequences, with 30% as singletons. The specimen was peripheral blood mononuclear cells (PBMCs), collected when the disease was refractory, from a patient treated with antithyroid drugs. The receptors stem from a female donor with Graves disease. Each CDR3 is given with its conserved first and last residue. The D gene is left open where the match is weak. The size of a clone is reported for some rows only, either as once, few or many, or as a class for expanded clones.

TRBV6-5	14	TRBJ1-1	NA	NA	CASSYPDSRTEAFF	TGTGCCAGCAGTTACCCAGACTCGCGCACTGAAGCTTTCTTT
TRBV19	14	TRBJ1-5	NA	NA	CASSIFNSNQPQHF	TGTGCCAGTAGTATTTTCAATAGCAATCAGCCCCAGCATTTT
TRBV6-1	15	TRBJ2-5	few	TRBD2	CAGTRTSGMKETQYF	TGTGCCGGAACCCGGACTAGCGGGATGAAAGAGACCCAGTACTTC
TRBV7-9	16	TRBJ1-2	NA	TRBD1	CASSLSGTGSSSVYTF	TGTGCCAGCAGCTTATCCGGGACAGGGAGTTCTAGTGTCTACACCTTC
TRBV18	18	TRBJ1-4	few	TRBD1	CASSLAGTGGATNEKLFF	TGTGCCAGCTCACTCGCCGGGACAGGGGGTGCCACTAATGAAAAACTGTTTTTT
TRBV19	14	TRBJ2-2	NA	TRBD2	CASTSGSRHGELFF	TGTGCCAGTACTAGCGGGAGTCGGCACGGGGAGCTGTTTTTT
TRBV29-1	14	TRBJ1-1	NA	TRBD1	CSVDWTGANTEAFF	TGCAGCGTGGACTGGACAGGGGCGAACACTGAAGCTTTCTTT
TRBV11-2	15	TRBJ2-5	many	NA	CASSLDGRPAETQYF	TGTGCCAGCAGCTTAGATGGGCGGCCTGCAGAGACCCAGTACTTC
TRBV7-3	15	TRBJ2-7	NA	NA	CASSGGTESSYEQYF	TGTGCCAGCAGCGGGGGGACGGAGAGCTCCTACGAGCAGTACTTC
TRBV28	15	TRBJ2-7	few	NA	CASSTLRAPGYEQYF	TGTGCCAGCAGTACCCTCCGCGCCCCCGGCTACGAGCAGTACTTC
TRBV2	13	TRBJ1-1	NA	NA	CASGVRGNTEAFF	TGTGCCAGCGGAGTCCGGGGGAACACTGAAGCTTTCTTT
TRBV18	15	TRBJ2-6	once	NA	CASSPSVERANVLTF	TGTGCCAGCTCACCCTCGGTGGAGCGGGCCAACGTCCTGACTTTC
TRBV12-3/TRBV12-4	14	TRBJ2-7	NA	NA	CASSFFRDRYEQYF	TGTGCCAGCAGTTTTTTCCGGGACCGTTACGAGCAGTACTTC
TRBV10-3	15	TRBJ1-5	few	NA	CATSGGQHSNQPQHF	TGTGCCACCTCGGGCGGACAGCATAGCAATCAGCCCCAGCATTTT
TRBV20-1	12	TRBJ1-1	many	NA	CSASPGNTEAFF	TGCAGTGCTAGCCCAGGCAACACTGAAGCTTTCTTT
TRBV27	16	TRBJ1-2	NA	TRBD1	CASSFSRGLTNYGYTF	TGTGCCAGCAGTTTTTCGAGGGGGCTAACTAACTATGGCTACACCTTC
TRBV2	14	TRBJ2-5	many	TRBD1	CASSPRTGGETQYF	TGTGCCAGCAGCCCGAGGACAGGGGGGGAGACCCAGTACTTC
TRBV11-2	15	TRBJ2-5	many	NA	CASSLAPLTQETQYF	TGTGCCAGCAGCTTAGCCCCCCTGACCCAAGAGACCCAGTACTTC
TRBV20-1	16	TRBJ1-5	once	NA	CSARDGLEPGNQPQHF	TGCAGTGCTAGAGATGGATTAGAACCGGGGAATCAGCCCCAGCATTTT
TRBV30	15	TRBJ1-1	NA	NA	CAWSVDPSGSTEAFF	TGTGCCTGGAGTGTAGATCCAAGCGGTAGCACTGAAGCTTTCTTT
TRBV2	14	TRBJ1-5	many	TRBD1	CASSPLGQPQPQHF	TGTGCCAGCAGCCCTTTGGGACAGCCCCAGCCCCAGCATTTT
TRBV30	13	TRBJ2-5	NA	NA	CASSLREAETQYF	TGTGCCTCCAGTTTAAGGGAGGCGGAGACCCAGTACTTC
TRBV7-2	15	TRBJ2-5	few	TRBD1	CASSPGGSDQETQYF	TGTGCCAGCAGCCCAGGGGGAAGCGACCAAGAGACCCAGTACTTC
TRBV5-1	17	TRBJ1-1	NA	NA	CASSPSRQGPSNTEAFF	TGCGCCAGCAGCCCCTCAAGGCAGGGGCCGTCGAACACTGAAGCTTTCTTT
TRBV5-1	15	TRBJ2-7	NA	NA	CASSPESLGSYEQYF	TGCGCCAGCAGCCCGGAGTCGCTCGGCTCCTACGAGCAGTACTTC
TRBV20-1	12	TRBJ2-5	once	NA	CSAGLNQETQYF	TGCAGTGCTGGACTAAACCAAGAGACCCAGTACTTC
TRBV20-1	12	TRBJ2-7	NA	NA	CSASGQNYEQYF	TGCAGTGCTAGTGGACAAAACTACGAGCAGTACTTC
TRBV12-3/TRBV12-4	15	TRBJ1-5	many	TRBD1	CASSPLTGARQPQHF	TGTGCCAGCAGTCCCCTTACAGGGGCTCGACAGCCCCAGCATTTT
TRBV5-1	13	TRBJ2-7	NA	NA	CASSLTEGYEQYF	TGCGCCAGCAGCTTGACTGAGGGCTACGAGCAGTACTTC
TRBV7-9	18	TRBJ1-5	once	NA	CASSSALHGGYSNQPQHF	TGTGCCAGCAGCTCGGCCCTACATGGAGGATATAGCAATCAGCCCCAGCATTTT
TRBV24-1	13	TRBJ1-1	few	NA	CATSDPRTQEAFF	TGTGCCACCAGTGATCCGAGGACTCAAGAAGCTTTCTTT
TRBV11-2	16	TRBJ1-1	NA	NA	CASSRLATARGTEAFF	TGTGCCAGCAGCCGTCTCGCCACCGCCCGGGGCACTGAAGCTTTCTTT
TRBV6-5	17	TRBJ2-7	NA	TRBD1	CASSYSFVPDRVYEQYF	TGTGCCAGCAGTTACTCCTTCGTCCCGGACAGGGTTTACGAGCAGTACTTC
TRBV7-8	14	TRBJ1-2	NA	NA	CASSLVLGEGGYTF	TGTGCCAGCAGCTTAGTCCTAGGTGAGGGTGGCTACACCTTC
TRBV5-4	15	TRBJ2-7	NA	TRBD1	CASSSTGNTLYEQYF	TGTGCCAGCAGCTCGACAGGGAACACTCTCTACGAGCAGTACTTC
TRBV6-5	14	TRBJ1-3	NA	NA	CASSSGLRGNTIYF	TGTGCCAGCAGTTCCGGGCTACGAGGAAACACCATATATTTT
TRBV20-1	14	TRBJ1-5	NA	NA	CSARTFYSNQPQHF	TGCAGTGCTAGGACATTCTATAGCAATCAGCCCCAGCATTTT
TRBV2	15	TRBJ2-5	many	NA	CASSTSGLGQETQYF	TGTGCCAGCAGTACCAGTGGTCTAGGCCAAGAGACCCAGTACTTC
TRBV6-5	17	TRBJ2-5	NA	NA	CASSYRSSVRIGETQYF	TGTGCCAGCAGTTACCGTTCCAGTGTTCGGATCGGAGAGACCCAGTACTTC
TRBV6-1	16	TRBJ1-6	NA	NA	CASTKAVSSYNSPLHF	TGTGCCAGCACCAAGGCAGTGAGCTCCTATAATTCACCCCTCCACTTT
TRBV11-1	16	TRBJ2-7	many	TRBD2	CASSLSGLAGGYEQYF	TGTGCCAGCAGCTTATCCGGACTAGCGGGAGGTTACGAGCAGTACTTC
TRBV30	11	TRBJ1-1	NA	TRBD1	CAWRQGAEAFF	TGTGCCTGGAGGCAGGGGGCCGAAGCTTTCTTT
TRBV5-1	15	TRBJ1-5	few	TRBD1	CASSLEGAQNQPQHF	TGCGCCAGCAGCTTGGAGGGGGCGCAAAATCAGCCCCAGCATTTT
TRBV29-1	15	TRBJ2-7	few	TRBD2	CSVEDPAGDLYEQYF	TGCAGCGTTGAAGATCCAGCGGGAGACCTTTACGAGCAGTACTTC